These 8 T cell receptor beta chains were sequenced from one sample in a study of blood T cell repertoires in COVID-19. Sequencing used immunoSEQ multiplex PCR; TCRdb keeps in-frame clones, though not all of them. The table records about 170,000 clones, around 90% of them present only once. The specimen sequenced was peripheral blood. Receptors were obtained from a man aged 60 to 75 with acute or convalescent COVID-19.

The chain combines TRBV29-1 with TRBJ2-7; 7 bases are a match to TRBD2. The CDR3 consists of 14 residues. The germline V gene has CDR1 SQVTM and CDR2 ANQGSEA. With 4 bases clipped from V and 4 bases from J, the junction kept 10 bases outside the gene matches. CDR3 in amino acids: CSVVLAEGTYEQYF. The DNA for the CDR3 is TGCAGCGTTGTGCTAGCGGAAGGAACGTACGAGCAGTACTTC.

V and J are TRBV11-2 and TRBJ2-7, with no clear D. The CDR3 contains 14 residues. In germline, CDR1 is SGHAT, CDR2 FQNNGV. V lost 5 bases to trimming and J lost 5 bases, with 16 bases between them. CDR3 sequence: CASSRSSPLNEQYF. CDR3 DNA: TGTGCCAGCAGCCGTAGTAGCCCCTTGAACGAGCAGTACTTC.

The chain has TRBV18 and TRBJ1-1; 12 bases fit TRBD1. Trimming cost V 3 bases and J 6 bases; bases outside gene matches: 2. This CDR3 contains 14 residues. The germline gives CDR1 KGHSH, CDR2 LQKENI. CDR3 loop: CASSPGQGAPEAFF. CDR3 nucleotide sequence: TGTGCCAGCTCACCGGGACAGGGGGCTCCTGAAGCTTTCTTT.

The genes are TRBV2 and TRBJ2-7, with D possibly being TRBD1 (5 bases). Germline V gene sequence: CDR1 SNHLY, CDR2 FYNNEI. This CDR3 is 11 amino acids long. V dropped 10 bases and J dropped 0 bases, with 7 bases sitting between them. The CDR3 protein is CATGSSYEQYV. The CDR3 coding sequence is TGTGCCACAGGGTCCTCCTACGAGCAGTACGTC.

The chain links TRBV10-3 to TRBJ1-4, with a weak D call TRBD1 (6 bases). Germline V gene sequence: CDR1 ENHRY, CDR2 SYGVKD. This CDR3 spans 14 amino acids. The germline V and J ends were trimmed by 0 bases and 8 bases, with 10 bases remaining between them. The DNA of the CDR3 is TGTGCCATCAGTGAGTCTGGGGGCGAGGAAAAACTGTTTTTT. This gives the protein CAISESGGEEKLFF.

The J gene is TRBJ2-3, the V gene TRBV11-2; a weak D match, TRBD1 (5 bases). Looked up from germline, CDR1 is SGHAT and CDR2 is FQNNGV. Trimming took off 2 bases at V and 5 bases at J, with 8 bases between the two ends. This CDR3 has 13 residues. CDR3 nucleotide sequence: TGTGCCAGCAGCTTAATGCAGGGAGATACGCAGTATTTT. It translates to CASSLMQGDTQYF.

This clone was observed a few times. V and J are TRBV10-3 and TRBJ2-3; no definite D call. V lost 7 bases, J lost 2 bases, and 19 bases lay in between. The CDR3 consists of 16 residues. Germline V gene sequence: CDR1 ENHRY, CDR2 SYGVKD. The CDR3 here is CAIMASSRRDTDTQYF. CDR3 nucleotides: TGTGCCATCATGGCCTCGTCGCGGCGTGACACAGATACGCAGTATTTT.

Concerning this clone: Mismatch with germline at one junction end may stem from a read error. The chain recombines TRBV27 with TRBJ2-3, with TRBD1 matching 7 bases. The CDR3 is 14 residues long. Germline CDR1 MNHEY, CDR2 SMNVEV (reference sequence). As DNA, the CDR3 is TGTGCCAGCAGTTTAGACGCTGGGACAGATACGCAGTGTTTT. Translation: CASSLDAGTDTQCF.